This T cell receptor beta chain is drawn from a study of neurological immune-mediated disorders. Points from the study as a whole: Levels of TCR clonal expansion peaked in HTLV-1-associated myelopathy and reached their lowest in multiple sclerosis, under those of healthy controls. Expanded clones shared no CDR3 amino acid sequences across subjects, suggesting private repertoires in all groups.

Use was made of approximately 1 million CD4+ or CD8+ T cells in sorted libraries. This clonotype showed up many times. Its cognate antigen is unknown. Trimming at V came to 5 bases and at J to 4 bases, leaving 4 bases not matched to a gene. This CDR3 comprises 14 residues. Germline V gene lookup returns CDR1 DFQATT and CDR2 SNEGSKA (reference sequence). Template-switch 5'RACE cDNA synthesis added a 10-nucleotide unique molecular identifier. A single record per CDR3 protein comes from TCRdb applying MiXCR to the 5' RACE reads. The sample has around 44,000 distinct CDR3 sequences, approximately 14% seen once.

The V call is TRBV20-1, the J call TRBJ2-1, with 11 bases that match TRBD2. This TCR was recovered from a woman between 55 and 75 years old with HTLV-1-associated myelopathy (HAM/TSP). The sample comprised CD4+ T cells from blood. CDR3 nucleotide sequence: TGCAGTGCTTCCCGACTAGCGGGGTACAATGAGCAGTTCTTC. As protein: CSASRLAGYNEQFF.